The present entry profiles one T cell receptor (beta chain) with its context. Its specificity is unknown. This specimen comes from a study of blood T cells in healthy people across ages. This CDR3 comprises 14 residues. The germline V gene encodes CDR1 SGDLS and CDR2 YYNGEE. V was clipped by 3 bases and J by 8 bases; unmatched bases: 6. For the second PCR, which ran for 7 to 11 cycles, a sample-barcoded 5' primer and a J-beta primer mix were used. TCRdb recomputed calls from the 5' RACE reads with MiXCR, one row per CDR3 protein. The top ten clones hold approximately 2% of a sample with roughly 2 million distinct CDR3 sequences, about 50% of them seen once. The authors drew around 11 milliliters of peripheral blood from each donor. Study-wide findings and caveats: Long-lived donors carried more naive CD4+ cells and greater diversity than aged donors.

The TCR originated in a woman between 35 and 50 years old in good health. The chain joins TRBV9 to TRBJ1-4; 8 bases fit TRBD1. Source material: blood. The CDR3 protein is CASSGGQEGEKLFF. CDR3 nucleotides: TGTGCCAGCAGCGGGGGACAGGAGGGGGAAAAACTGTTTTTT. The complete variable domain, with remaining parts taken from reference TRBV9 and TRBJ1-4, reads DSGVTQTPKHLITATGQRVTLRCSPRSGDLSVYWYQQSLDQGLQFLIQYYNGEERAKGNILERFSAQQFPDLHSELNLSSLELGDSALYFCASSGGQEGEKLFFGSGTQLSVL.